This T cell receptor beta chain was identified during a study of Ad26.COV2.S vaccination and SARS-CoV-2 variants. Study information: Participants got Ad26.COV2.S intramuscularly, once or twice 56 days apart.

CDR1 and CDR2 from the germline V gene are SGHRS and YFSETQ. J gave up 5 bases and V 9 bases, and 9 bases lay outside the gene matches. The CDR3 length is 13 residues. The study's findings and limits: Recipients of vaccine and of placebo showed similar breadth of their non-spike TCR repertoires.

Treatment described: some 20 received Ad26.COV2.S at low or high dose, single or two shots; about five received placebo; per-sample allocation not given. The study sampled participants on day 63 after the first vaccine or placebo injection. Based in Boston, the donor was an adult of 18-55 years. Concerning this clone: Antigen specificity is unknown.

Sequencing was performed with immunoSEQ multiplex PCR; in TCRdb, only in-frame clones are kept and a portion is missing. The table shows about 350,000 clones, with around 88% occurring only once. The clonotype comes from a person between 18 and 59 years old who received the Ad26.COV2.S COVID-19 vaccine or a placebo. The chain couples TRBV5-1 to TRBJ1-1; 8 bases match TRBD1. The sequencing here drew on peripheral blood, taken in a trial of Ad26.COV2.S vaccine versus placebo. The CDR3 spells CATRSGQGTEAFF. The CDR3 DNA is TGCGCCACTCGATCCGGACAGGGAACTGAAGCTTTCTTT.